The 28 T cell receptor beta chains given below trace back to one sample, sequenced in a study of T cells after yellow fever vaccination. One entry per CDR3 protein, called by TCRdb with MiXCR from the 5' RACE reads. The sample has a few hundred thousand distinct CDR3 sequences, roughly 5% seen once. The sample was CD4+ T cells sorted from PBMCs, taken on the day of the yellow fever booster vaccination. The receptor source for this set is a man younger than 35 who received the YFV17D yellow fever vaccine.

This clonotype occurred many times. The chain recombines TRBV27 with TRBJ2-1; D unclear. The V and J ends lost 7 bases and 2 bases respectively, with 9 bases between them. Germline V CDR1 and CDR2: MNHEY, SMNVEV (reference sequence). The CDR3 length is 13 residues. The CDR3 region is CASTRPPYNEQFF. CDR3 sequence (DNA): TGTGCCAGCACCCGACCCCCCTACAATGAGCAGTTCTTC.

This clonotype was recorded many times. This chain connects TRBV5-1 to TRBJ2-1; tentative D call: TRBD1 (7 bases). From germline, CDR1 is SGHRS and CDR2 YFSETQ. The CDR3 sequence is 13 residues long. Trimming took off 7 bases at V and 4 bases at J, with 12 bases between the two ends. Here the CDR3 DNA reads TGCGCCAGCCAGGGGGACTTTTACAATGAGCAGTTCTTC. It is translated as CASQGDFYNEQFF.

This clonotype was counted ten times or more. V usage is TRBV27 and J usage is TRBJ2-3; 7 nucleotides match TRBD1. This CDR3 spans 15 amino acids. The V segment lost 4 bases and the J segment 0 bases; nucleotides outside the gene matches: 4. Germline CDR1 and CDR2: MNHEY and SMNVEV (reference sequence). For the CDR3, the DNA is TGTGCCAGCAGTTCTCCAGGGGGAAGCACAGATACGCAGTATTTT. It is translated as CASSSPGGSTDTQYF.

Concerning this clonotype itself: This could be a read error, since a much larger clone is one nucleotide away. V usage is TRBV20-1 and J usage is TRBJ2-7, with TRBD2 identical over 13 bases. Per germline, CDR1 DFQATT and CDR2 SNEGSKA (reference sequence). This CDR3 has 16 residues. CDR3 sequence (DNA): TGCGGTGCCCGACTTCGCGGGACTAGCGGGACCTACGAGCAGTACTTC. It is translated as CGARLRGTSGTYEQYF.

This clonotype occurred many times. The V and J genes are TRBV7-8 and TRBJ2-5; D possibly uses TRBD1 or TRBD2 (7 bases each). The CDR3 is made up of 17 amino acids. The germline CDR1 and CDR2 sequences are SGHVS and FQNEAQ. Trimming cost V 4 bases and J 3 bases, with 21 bases left between them. CDR3 in DNA: TGTGCCAGCAGCTCCCAAGGGGAGGGACAGAAAAAAGAGACCCAGTACTTC. Amino acids: CASSSQGEGQKKETQYF.

The sample holds many counts of this clonotype. The V gene is TRBV6-2 or TRBV6-3, the J gene TRBJ1-5, with a weak D call TRBD1 (6 bases). CDR1 and CDR2 from the germline V gene are MNHEY and SVGEGT. V shed 7 bases and J shed 6 bases, with 10 bases lying between them. This CDR3 comprises 12 residues. The CDR3 nucleotides are TGTGCCAGCAAGGGGGGCAGTCAGCCCCAGCATTTT. As protein: CASKGGSQPQHF.

This clonotype has more than one count but fewer than ten. V and J are TRBV7-9 and TRBJ1-5; D is unclear. Germline CDR1 and CDR2: SEHNR and FQNEAQ (reference sequence). CDR3 length: 14 residues. V gave up 0 bases and J gave up 1 base, with 4 bases separating them. CDR3 nucleotides: TGTGCCAGCAGCTTAGCCGCAAGCAATCAGCCCCAGCATTTT. Its protein is CASSLAASNQPQHF. The whole variable domain, remainder taken from reference TRBV7-9 and TRBJ1-5, is DTGVSQNPRHKITKRGQNVTFRCDPISEHNRLYWYRQTLGQGPEFLTYFQNEAQLEKSRLLSDRFSAERPKGSFSTLEIQRTEQGDSAMYLCASSLAASNQPQHFGDGTRLSIL.

The chain recombines TRBV5-1 with TRBJ1-2, with 11 bases that match TRBD1. This CDR3 has 14 amino acids. V was pared by 4 bases and J by 6 bases, with 5 bases of the junction left unmatched. CDR1 SGHRS and CDR2 YFSETQ come from the germline V gene. This chain's CDR3 is CASSTDRGRDGYTF. The CDR3 DNA reads as TGCGCCAGCAGCACGGACAGGGGGCGCGATGGCTACACCTTC. The variable domain in full, with the rest retrieved from reference TRBV5-1 and TRBJ1-2, is KAGVTQTPRYLIKTRGQQVTLSCSPISGHRSVSWYQQTPGQGLQFLFEYFSETQRNKGNFPGRFSGRQFSNSRSEMNVSTLELGDSALYLCASSTDRGRDGYTFGSGTRLTVV.

This clonotype showed up many times. This chain links TRBV5-4 with TRBJ1-1; possible D gene TRBD1, 6 bases. CDR1 and CDR2 (germline): SGHNT, YYREEE (reference sequence). This CDR3 is 15 amino acids long. The V end was cut by 0 bases, the J end by 1 base, with 10 bases between. For the CDR3, the DNA is TGTGCCAGCAGCTTGGCAGAGGGGGGGAACACTGAAGCTTTCTTT. Protein sequence: CASSLAEGGNTEAFF.

This clonotype was picked up many times. V and J are TRBV5-4 and TRBJ2-2; a weak D match, TRBD2 (5 bases). Germline V lookup: CDR1 SGHNT, CDR2 YYREEE (reference sequence). V lost 3 bases and J lost 6, with 12 bases in between. CDR3 length: 14 residues. This chain's CDR3 is CASSWRSTPGELFF. The CDR3 coding sequence is TGTGCCAGCAGCTGGAGGTCCACACCCGGGGAGCTGTTTTTT.

In its sample, this clonotype was seen many times. V is TRBV12-3 or TRBV12-4 and J is TRBJ2-7, with 7 bases fitting TRBD1. This CDR3 spans 15 amino acids. V dropped 6 bases and J dropped 6; count of bases not matched to a gene: 14. The CDR3 region has the DNA TGTGCCAGCAGCCCTGAGGGACAGCGACGGGCCGAGCAGTACTTC. This sequence encodes CASSPEGQRRAEQYF.

The chain employs TRBV20-1 and TRBJ2-5, with TRBD2 identical over 9 bases. Germline CDR1 DFQATT, CDR2 SNEGSKA (reference sequence). This CDR3 region has 20 residues. After removal of 3 bases from V and 4 bases from J, the junction contained 24 bases not matched to a gene. CDR3 DNA: TGCAGTGCTAGGGGGTTTCTGGGAACTAGCGGGTTCACATGGGGAGAGACCCAGTACTTC. Its translation is CSARGFLGTSGFTWGETQYF.

The rearrangement uses TRBV20-1 and TRBJ1-5; no definite D call. Looked up from germline, CDR1 is DFQATT and CDR2 is SNEGSKA (reference sequence). With 7 bases removed from V and 9 bases from J, the gap between germline ends came to 16 bases. CDR3 length: 12 residues. The CDR3 protein is CSGNGILRPQHF. The CDR3 bases are TGCAGTGGTAACGGGATCCTGAGGCCCCAGCATTTT.

This clonotype was seen at least ten times. The V gene is TRBV5-5, the J gene TRBJ2-2; TRBD2 matches 7 bases. This CDR3 spans 14 amino acids. V lost 4 bases to trimming and J lost 7 bases; unmatched junction nucleotides: 7. Per germline, CDR1 SGHKS and CDR2 YYEKEE (reference sequence). The CDR3 sequence: CASSTQAGYGELFF. The CDR3 DNA follows: TGTGCCAGCAGCACTCAAGCGGGGTACGGGGAGCTGTTTTTT. The full variable domain, its missing parts supplied by reference TRBV5-5 and TRBJ2-2, is DAGVTQSPTHLIKTRGQQVTLRCSPISGHKSVSWYQQVLGQGPQFIFQYYEKEERGRGNFPDRFSARQFPNYSSELNVNALLLGDSALYLCASSTQAGYGELFFGEGSRLTVL.

This clonotype appeared a few times. The gene calls are TRBV28 and TRBJ2-7, with TRBD2 as a possible D gene (7 bases). The CDR3 sequence is 13 residues long. V dropped 2 bases and J dropped 5 bases, with 10 bases sitting between them. Germline assignment: CDR1 MDHEN and CDR2 SYDVKM. The CDR3 reads CASSLGGAHEQYV. Here the CDR3 DNA reads TGTGCCAGCAGTTTAGGGGGGGCACACGAGCAGTACGTC.

The chain joins TRBV5-1 to TRBJ2-7; D gene unclear. V was pared by 0 bases and J by 4 bases, with 14 bases between. The CDR3 contains 15 residues. The V gene's germline CDR1 is SGHRS and CDR2 YFSETQ. DNA for the CDR3: TGCGCCAGCAGCTTGGTGGCCGGAGCCCCTTACGAGCAGTACTTC. This translates into CASSLVAGAPYEQYF.

This chain connects TRBV5-1 to TRBJ1-5, with 8 bases fitting TRBD1. Germline CDR1 SGHRS, CDR2 YFSETQ. V trimming: 0 bases; J trimming: 5 bases; junction bases outside the gene matches: 4. The CDR3 runs to 15 residues. The CDR3 sequence is CASSLVDREHQPQHF. DNA for the CDR3: TGCGCCAGCAGCTTGGTGGACAGGGAACATCAGCCCCAGCATTTT.

The sample holds many counts of this clonotype. The rearrangement uses TRBV29-1 and TRBJ2-5; D is possibly TRBD1 (6 bases). Germline V gives CDR1 SQVTM, CDR2 ANQGSEA. V lost 3 bases and J lost 4, with 9 bases in between. The CDR3 covers 12 residues. This CDR3 reads CSVDRGGETQYF. CDR3 DNA: TGCAGCGTTGATCGAGGGGGAGAGACCCAGTACTTC.

The gene calls are TRBV29-1 and TRBJ2-5, with TRBD1 matching 10 bases. The CDR3 has 14 residues. The germline gives CDR1 SQVTM, CDR2 ANQGSEA. V shed 0 bases and J 5 bases; nucleotides not matched to a gene: 3. This CDR3 reads CSVEETGGEETQYF. DNA for the CDR3: TGCAGCGTTGAAGAGACAGGGGGCGAGGAGACCCAGTACTTC.

This clonotype was counted ten times or more. J is TRBJ1-4 and V is TRBV4-3; D ambiguous. Trimming pared 0 bases from V and 7 bases from J, leaving 12 bases between. The CDR3 has 15 residues. Germline V gene lookup returns CDR1 LGHNA and CDR2 YSLEER. The CDR3 loop is CASSQDLSGREKLFF. The CDR3, as DNA: TGCGCCAGCAGCCAAGATCTGTCCGGGCGTGAAAAACTGTTTTTT.

The chain joins TRBV4-3 to TRBJ2-1; 12 positions agree with TRBD2. Germline V gene data show CDR1 as LGHNA and CDR2 as YSLEER. This CDR3 spans 15 amino acids. After removal of 1 base from V and 9 bases from J, the junction contained 4 bases not matched to a gene. For the CDR3, the DNA is TGCGCCAGCAGCCAAGTCCTAGCGGGGGGGCCTGAGCAGTTCTTC. It codes for CASSQVLAGGPEQFF.

This clonotype was found a few times. This chain joins TRBV4-1 and TRBJ2-7; maybe TRBD2 (7 bases). The germline CDR1 and CDR2 sequences are MGHRA and YSYEKL. The V end was cut by 0 bases, the J end by 0 bases, with 12 bases between. The CDR3 extends over 16 amino acids. The CDR3, as DNA: TGCGCCAGCAGCCAAGAAAGGGGGACTAACTCCTACGAGCAGTACGTC. Amino acid sequence: CASSQERGTNSYEQYV.

This chain connects TRBV9 to TRBJ1-3; maybe TRBD1 (6 bases). Trimming left V 0 bases short and J 4 bases short, with 11 bases between. CDR3 size: 15 residues. CDR1 is SGDLS, CDR2 YYNGEE, per germline. The CDR3 DNA reads as TGTGCCAGCAGCGTAGGGGGGGCTGGCGGAAACACCATATATTTT. Amino acid sequence: CASSVGGAGGNTIYF.

J is TRBJ1-2 and V is TRBV12-3 or TRBV12-4; the D is unclear. This CDR3 has 15 residues. Deletions cut 6 bases from V and 0 bases from J, with 14 bases between. The CDR3 protein is CASRPGRRTNYGYTF. For the CDR3, the DNA is TGTGCCAGCAGGCCCGGTCGGCGGACTAACTATGGCTACACCTTC.

This clonotype has more than one count but fewer than ten. The chain combines TRBV5-1 with TRBJ1-6, with TRBD1 matching over 7 bases. The CDR3 runs to 15 residues. Unmatched junction bases numbered 4, after V lost 2 bases and J lost 5 bases. Germline-derived CDR1 and CDR2 are SGHRS and YFSETQ. Written as DNA, the CDR3 is TGCGCCAGCAGCTTTGAGAGGGGGCATAATTCACCCCTCCACTTT. Amino acids: CASSFERGHNSPLHF.

V usage is TRBV20-1 and J usage is TRBJ1-1; no firm D call. CDR3 length: 13 residues. Per the germline V gene, CDR1 is DFQATT and CDR2 is SNEGSKA (reference sequence). Trimming stripped 4 bases from V and 0 bases from J, with 9 bases between. In DNA, the CDR3 is TGCAGTGCTACAAACGGGATGAACACTGAAGCTTTCTTT. Translated, it gives CSATNGMNTEAFF.

V gene TRBV10-3 combines with J gene TRBJ2-7; D may be TRBD2 (5 bases). The CDR3 spans 12 residues. Trimming took 10 bases from V and 7 from J, leaving 17 bases between them. The germline V gene encodes CDR1 ENHRY and CDR2 SYGVKD. This CDR3 is CATGVASDEQYF. DNA of the CDR3: TGTGCCACCGGGGTTGCCTCCGATGAGCAGTACTTC.

The gene calls are TRBV6-5 and TRBJ1-2, with D tentatively TRBD1 (5 bases). The germline V gene has CDR1 MNHEY and CDR2 SVGAGI. The CDR3 totals 13 residues. The V end lost 1 base, the J end lost 5 bases, and 8 bases lay between the germline ends. CDR3 bases: TGTGCCAGCAGTTACTATCGGGGGTATGGCTACACCTTC. It specifies CASSYYRGYGYTF.